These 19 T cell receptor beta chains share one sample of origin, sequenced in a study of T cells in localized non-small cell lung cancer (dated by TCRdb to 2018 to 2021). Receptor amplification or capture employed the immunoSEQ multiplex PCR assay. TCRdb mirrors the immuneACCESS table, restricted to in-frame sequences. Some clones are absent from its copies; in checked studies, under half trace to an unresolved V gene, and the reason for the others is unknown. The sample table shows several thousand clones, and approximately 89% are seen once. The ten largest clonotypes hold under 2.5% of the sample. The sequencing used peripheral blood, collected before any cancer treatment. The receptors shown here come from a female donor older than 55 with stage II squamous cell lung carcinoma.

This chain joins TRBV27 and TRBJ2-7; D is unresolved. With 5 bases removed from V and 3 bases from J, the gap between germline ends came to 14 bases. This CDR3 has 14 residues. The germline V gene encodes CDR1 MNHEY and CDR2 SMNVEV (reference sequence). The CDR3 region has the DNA TGTGCCAGCAGTCCCCAGAAACCCTACTACGAGCAGTACTTC. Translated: CASSPQKPYYEQYF.

CDR3 DNA: TGTGCCAGCATAAGTCTTAGCAATCAGCCCCAGCATTTT. Translated: CASISLSNQPQHF. The genes are TRBV28 and TRBJ1-5; D is unresolved. CDR3 length: 13 residues. Trimming pared 7 bases from V and 0 bases from J, leaving 7 bases between. Germline CDR1 and CDR2: MDHEN and SYDVKM.

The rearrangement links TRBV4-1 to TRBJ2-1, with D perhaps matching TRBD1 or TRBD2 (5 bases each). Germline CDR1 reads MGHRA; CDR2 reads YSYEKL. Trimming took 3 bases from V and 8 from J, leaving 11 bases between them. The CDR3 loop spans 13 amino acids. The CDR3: CASSQRGEHEQFF. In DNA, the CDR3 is TGCGCCAGCAGCCAGCGAGGGGAGCATGAGCAGTTCTTC.

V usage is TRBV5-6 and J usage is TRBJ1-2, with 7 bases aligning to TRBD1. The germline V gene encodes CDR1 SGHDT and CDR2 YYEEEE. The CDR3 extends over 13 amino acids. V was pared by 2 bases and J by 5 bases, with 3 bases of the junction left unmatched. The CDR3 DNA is TGTGCCAGCAGCTTCGCAGGGGGGTATGGCTACACCTTC. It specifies CASSFAGGYGYTF.

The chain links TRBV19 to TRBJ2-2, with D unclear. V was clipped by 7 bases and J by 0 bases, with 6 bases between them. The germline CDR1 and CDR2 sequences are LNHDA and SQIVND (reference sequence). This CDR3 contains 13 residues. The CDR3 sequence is CASIWTNTGELFF. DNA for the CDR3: TGTGCCAGTATTTGGACGAACACCGGGGAGCTGTTTTTT.

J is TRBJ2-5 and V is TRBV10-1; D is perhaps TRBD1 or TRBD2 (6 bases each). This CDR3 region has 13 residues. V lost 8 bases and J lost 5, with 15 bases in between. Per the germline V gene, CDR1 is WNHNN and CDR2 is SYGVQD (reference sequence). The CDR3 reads CASSEGGRETQYF. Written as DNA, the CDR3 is TGCGCCAGCTCCGAAGGGGGGCGGGAGACCCAGTACTTC.

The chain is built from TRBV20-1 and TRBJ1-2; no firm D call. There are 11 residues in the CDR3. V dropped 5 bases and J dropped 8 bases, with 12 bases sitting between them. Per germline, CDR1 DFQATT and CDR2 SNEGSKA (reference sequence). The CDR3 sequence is CSARRPEGYTF. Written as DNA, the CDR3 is TGCAGTGCTCGGAGGCCTGAGGGCTACACCTTC.

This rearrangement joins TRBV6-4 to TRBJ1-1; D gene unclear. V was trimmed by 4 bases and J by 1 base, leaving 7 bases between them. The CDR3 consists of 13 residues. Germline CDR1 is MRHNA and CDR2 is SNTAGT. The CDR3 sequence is CASSAAENTEAFF. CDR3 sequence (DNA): TGTGCCAGCAGTGCGGCGGAGAACACTGAAGCTTTCTTT.

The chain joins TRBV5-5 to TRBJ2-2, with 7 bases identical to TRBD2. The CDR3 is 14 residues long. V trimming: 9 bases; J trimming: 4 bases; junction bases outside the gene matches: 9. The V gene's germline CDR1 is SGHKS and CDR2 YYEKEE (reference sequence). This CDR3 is CATGAGSLTGELFF. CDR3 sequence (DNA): TGTGCCACCGGAGCGGGGTCGCTCACCGGGGAGCTGTTTTTT.

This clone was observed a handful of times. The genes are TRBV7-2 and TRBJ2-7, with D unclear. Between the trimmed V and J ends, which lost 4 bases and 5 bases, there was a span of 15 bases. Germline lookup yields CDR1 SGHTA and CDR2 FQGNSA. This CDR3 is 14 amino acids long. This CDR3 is CASSSSRRGHEQYF. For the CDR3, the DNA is TGTGCCAGCAGCTCCTCTCGTCGTGGACACGAGCAGTACTTC.

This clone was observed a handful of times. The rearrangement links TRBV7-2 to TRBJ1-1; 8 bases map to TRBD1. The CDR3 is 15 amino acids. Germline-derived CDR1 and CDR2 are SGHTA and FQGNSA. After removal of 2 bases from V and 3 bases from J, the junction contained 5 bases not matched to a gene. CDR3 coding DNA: TGTGCCAGCAGCTTACGACAGGGGTTGGACACTGAAGCTTTCTTT. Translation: CASSLRQGLDTEAFF.

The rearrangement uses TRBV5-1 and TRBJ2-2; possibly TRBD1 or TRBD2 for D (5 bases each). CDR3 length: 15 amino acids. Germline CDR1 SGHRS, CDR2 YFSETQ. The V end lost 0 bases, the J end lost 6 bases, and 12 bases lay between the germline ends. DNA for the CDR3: TGCGCCAGCAGCTTGGGCAGAGGGGCGGCCGGGGAGCTGTTTTTT. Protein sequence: CASSLGRGAAGELFF.

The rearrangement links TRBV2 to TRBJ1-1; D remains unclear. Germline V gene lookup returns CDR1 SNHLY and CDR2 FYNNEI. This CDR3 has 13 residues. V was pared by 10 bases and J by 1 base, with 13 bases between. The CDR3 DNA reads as TGTGCCATAAGAGGTCGGGGGAACACTGAAGCTTTCTTT. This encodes CAIRGRGNTEAFF.

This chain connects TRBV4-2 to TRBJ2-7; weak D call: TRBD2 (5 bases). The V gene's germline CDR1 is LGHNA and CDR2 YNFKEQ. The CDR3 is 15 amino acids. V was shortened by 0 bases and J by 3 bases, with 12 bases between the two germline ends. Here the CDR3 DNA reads TGTGCCAGCAGCCAAGAGGTGCGGGCCCGCTACGAGCAGTACTTC. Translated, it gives CASSQEVRARYEQYF.

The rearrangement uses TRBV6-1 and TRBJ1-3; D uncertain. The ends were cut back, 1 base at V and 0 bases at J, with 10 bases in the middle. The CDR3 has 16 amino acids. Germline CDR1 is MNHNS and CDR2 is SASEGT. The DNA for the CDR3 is TGTGCCAGCAGTGAAGTGGAACCCCACTCTGGAAACACCATATATTTT. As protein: CASSEVEPHSGNTIYF.

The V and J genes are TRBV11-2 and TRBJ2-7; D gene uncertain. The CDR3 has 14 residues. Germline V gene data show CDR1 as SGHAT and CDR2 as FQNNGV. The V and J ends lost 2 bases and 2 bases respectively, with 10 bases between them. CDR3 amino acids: CASSLYDATYEQYV. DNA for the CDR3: TGTGCCAGCAGCTTATATGACGCTACCTACGAGCAGTACGTC.

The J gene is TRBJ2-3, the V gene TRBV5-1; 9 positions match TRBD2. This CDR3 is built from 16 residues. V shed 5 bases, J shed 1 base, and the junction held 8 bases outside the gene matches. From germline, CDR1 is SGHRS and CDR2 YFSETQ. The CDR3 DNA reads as TGCGCCAGCAGTCGGCGGGCTAGCGGGGGCACAGATACGCAGTATTTT. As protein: CASSRRASGGTDTQYF.

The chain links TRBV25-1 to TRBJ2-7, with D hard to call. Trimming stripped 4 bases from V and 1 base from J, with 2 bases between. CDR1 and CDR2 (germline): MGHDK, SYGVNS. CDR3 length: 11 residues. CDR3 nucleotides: TGTGCCAGCAGTGGATCCTACGAGCAGTACTTC. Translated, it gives CASSGSYEQYF.

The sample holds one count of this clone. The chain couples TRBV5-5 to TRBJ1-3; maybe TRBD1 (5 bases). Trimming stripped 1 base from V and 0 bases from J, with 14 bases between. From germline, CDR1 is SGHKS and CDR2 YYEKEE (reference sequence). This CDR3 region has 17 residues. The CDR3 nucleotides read TGTGCCAGCAGCTTGTTGGGGGTATCAAGCTCTGGAAACACCATATATTTT. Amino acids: CASSLLGVSSSGNTIYF.